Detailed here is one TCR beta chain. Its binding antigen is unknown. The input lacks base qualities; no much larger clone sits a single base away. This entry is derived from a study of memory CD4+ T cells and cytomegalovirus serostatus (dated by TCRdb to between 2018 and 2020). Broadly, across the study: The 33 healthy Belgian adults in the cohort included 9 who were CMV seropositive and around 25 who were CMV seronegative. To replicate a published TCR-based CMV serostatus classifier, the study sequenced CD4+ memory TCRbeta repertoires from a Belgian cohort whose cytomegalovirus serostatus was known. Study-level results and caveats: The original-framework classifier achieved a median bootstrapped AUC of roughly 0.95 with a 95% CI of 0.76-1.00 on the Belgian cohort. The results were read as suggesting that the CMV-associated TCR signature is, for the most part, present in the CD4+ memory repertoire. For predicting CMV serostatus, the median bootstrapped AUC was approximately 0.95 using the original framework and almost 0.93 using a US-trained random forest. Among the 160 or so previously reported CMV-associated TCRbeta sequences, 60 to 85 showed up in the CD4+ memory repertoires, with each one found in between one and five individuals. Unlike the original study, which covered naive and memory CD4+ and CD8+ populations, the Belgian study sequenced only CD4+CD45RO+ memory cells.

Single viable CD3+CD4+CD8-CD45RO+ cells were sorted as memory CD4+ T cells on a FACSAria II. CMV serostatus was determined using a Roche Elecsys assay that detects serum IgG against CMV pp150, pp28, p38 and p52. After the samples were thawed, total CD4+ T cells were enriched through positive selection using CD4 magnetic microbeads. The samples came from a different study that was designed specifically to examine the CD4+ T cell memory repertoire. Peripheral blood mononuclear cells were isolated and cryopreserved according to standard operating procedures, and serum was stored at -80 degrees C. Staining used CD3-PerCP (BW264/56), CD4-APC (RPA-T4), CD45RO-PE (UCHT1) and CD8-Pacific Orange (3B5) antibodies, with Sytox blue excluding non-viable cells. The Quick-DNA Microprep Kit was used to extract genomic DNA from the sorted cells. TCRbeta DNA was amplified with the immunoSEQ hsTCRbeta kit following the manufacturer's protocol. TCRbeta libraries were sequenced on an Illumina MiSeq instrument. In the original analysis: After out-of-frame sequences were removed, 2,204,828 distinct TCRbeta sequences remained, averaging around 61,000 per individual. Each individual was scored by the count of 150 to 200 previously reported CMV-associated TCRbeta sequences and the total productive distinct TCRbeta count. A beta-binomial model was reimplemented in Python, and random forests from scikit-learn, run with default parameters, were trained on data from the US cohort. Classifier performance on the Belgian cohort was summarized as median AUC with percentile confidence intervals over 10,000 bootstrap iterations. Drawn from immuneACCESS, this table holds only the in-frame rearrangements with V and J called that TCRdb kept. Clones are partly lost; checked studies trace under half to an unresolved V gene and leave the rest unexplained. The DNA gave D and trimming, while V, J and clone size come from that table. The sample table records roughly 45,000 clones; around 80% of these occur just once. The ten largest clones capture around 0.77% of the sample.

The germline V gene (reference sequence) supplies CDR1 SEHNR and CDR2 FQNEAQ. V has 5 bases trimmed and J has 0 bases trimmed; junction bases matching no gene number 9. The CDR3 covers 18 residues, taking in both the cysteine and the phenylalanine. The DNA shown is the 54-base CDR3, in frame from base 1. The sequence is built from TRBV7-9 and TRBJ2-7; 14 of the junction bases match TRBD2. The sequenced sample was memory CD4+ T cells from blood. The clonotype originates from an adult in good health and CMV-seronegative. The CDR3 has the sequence CASSPRTSGRPSSYEQYF. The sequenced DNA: TGTGCCAGCAGCCCCCGGACTAGCGGGAGGCCTAGCTCCTACGAGCAGTACTTC.